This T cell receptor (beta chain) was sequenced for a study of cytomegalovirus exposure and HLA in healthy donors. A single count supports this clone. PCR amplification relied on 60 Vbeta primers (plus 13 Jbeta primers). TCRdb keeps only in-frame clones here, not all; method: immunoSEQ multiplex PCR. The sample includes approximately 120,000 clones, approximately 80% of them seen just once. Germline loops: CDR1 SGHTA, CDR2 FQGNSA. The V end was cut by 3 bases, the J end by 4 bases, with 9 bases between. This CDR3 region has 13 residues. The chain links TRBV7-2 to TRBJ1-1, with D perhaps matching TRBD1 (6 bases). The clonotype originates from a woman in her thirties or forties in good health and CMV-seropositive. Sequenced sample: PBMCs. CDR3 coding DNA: TGTGCCAGCAGCTTCCAGGGGAGCACTGAAGCTTTCTTT. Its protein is CASSFQGSTEAFF. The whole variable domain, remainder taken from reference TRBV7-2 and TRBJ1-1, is GAGVSQSPSNKVTEKGKDVELRCDPISGHTALYWYRQSLGQGLEFLIYFQGNSAPDKSGLPSDRFSAERTGGSVSTLTIQRTQQEDSAVYLCASSFQGSTEAFFGQGTRLTVV.